The subject of this entry is one TCR beta chain. What antigen it recognizes has not been identified. Qualities for individual bases were not recorded, and no much larger clone is one base off. The entire isolated RNA was reverse transcribed using the High Capacity cDNA Reverse Transcription Kit, and thus expressed TCRB transcripts were sequenced. Deep immunoSEQ sequencing was performed on naive, central memory and regulatory T cell samples, with an average of around 3.4 million total reads per sample. After sorted cells were lysed in RLT buffer, RNA was extracted with DNase-treated RNeasy Micro or Mini kits, with the choice depending on cell number. Each cell subset was processed separately to prevent cross-contamination, with patient and healthy donor samples processed together. The immunoSEQ multiplex PCR was used to amplify TCRB sequences from cDNA, yielding 87-bp fragments that span the CDR3 region. Sequencing of the amplicons was performed on the Illumina HiSeq platform. In the original analysis: PCR bias was computationally corrected using synthetic template baselines, reads within Hamming distance 2 were collapsed, and singletons that could not be merged were discarded. Reads were aligned against IMGT so that V, D and J genes, CDR3 length and insertions or deletions at six rearrangement sites could be assigned. Within each subset, clonotype counts were normalized to sorted cell number, after which true diversity and Gini coefficients were computed with the tcR R package. The overlap coefficient, calculated on TCRB nucleotide sequences, was used to quantify repertoire sharing. As a proxy for the pre-selection repertoire, out-of-frame TCRB sequences from naive cells were analyzed. As stored in TCRdb, this immuneACCESS dataset retains in-frame rearrangements with V and J assigned. A fraction of the clones does not appear; measured against another copy, unresolved V genes explain less than half of the discrepancy, and the remainder lacks a known reason. From that table come the V and J calls and clone size; the DNA was used to work out D and trimming. Recorded for this sample are about 470,000 clones; around 28% of them occurred a single time. The top ten clonotypes cover around 0.065% of the sample.

The source of the sample is a study of beta chain features in type 1 diabetes listed by TCRdb under 2018. For context, the study as a whole: Mean age, gender distribution, total cell number and subset yield were not different between patients and healthy donors. Regulatory and stem cell-like memory subsets were obtained from only 8 patients and about eight healthy donors, while naive and central memory subsets were obtained from all 30 or so donors. In the study, recently diagnosed type 1 diabetes patients and matched healthy donors were compared on the TCRB repertoires of their sorted circulating CD4+ T cell subsets. Across all samples, 90 million to 130 million sorted cells were examined, and cell number per subset correlated strongly with RNA yield.

Beyond this particular receptor, the publication reports: Naive, central memory and regulatory TCRB repertoires appeared more similar among patients than among healthy donors. Because cDNA rather than genomic DNA was sequenced, highly expressing activated cells could have been over-represented, although no difference in activation and CD3 levels was found between groups. In all four CD4+ subsets, TCRB CDR3 length was moderately but significantly shorter in type 1 diabetes patients. PCR might favor shorter templates, but patient and control samples were amplified and corrected together, so any skew would affect both groups equally. At VDJ recombination sites, patients with type 1 diabetes made fewer insertions and deleted more nucleotides, a pattern implying thymic rearrangement abnormalities. Because the HLA sub-analyses included only small numbers of individuals, any influence of HLA type on TCRB rearrangement was left unresolved.

A single peripheral blood draw of roughly 0.11 L on average was collected from each donor into heparinised tubes. A BD FACSAria II and a panel including CD45RO, CCR7, CD25, CD127, CD95 and CD27 were used to sort naive, central memory, regulatory and stem cell-like memory CD4+ T cells. Purity was above 95% for every sorted population. PBMCs were isolated right away by Lymphoprep density gradient centrifugation and were stained directly, without culture. So that batch effects would be minimized, each experiment stained and sorted samples in pairs, pairing one healthy donor with one patient. The CDR3 goes from the cysteine to the phenylalanine over 12 residues. Only the CDR3 region is kept as DNA, spanning 36 bases read in frame from base 1. Relative to germline, V is missing 5 bases and J is missing 5 bases, with 5 bases of the junction outside any gene match. CDR1 and CDR2, per the germline V gene (reference sequence), are GTSNPN and SVGIG.

What was sequenced was naive CD4+ T cells from blood. The cell subset or site label, read with the paper, signifies: true naive CD4+ T cells. This clonotype was obtained from a man younger than 30 in good health. The rearranged segments are TRBV30 and TRBJ1-1, and 7 bases in between align with TRBD1. The CDR3 corresponds to CAWDRVRTEAFF. The sequenced DNA: TGTGCCTGGGACAGGGTTAGGACTGAAGCTTTCTTT.